The source of this T cell receptor beta chain is a study of T cell changes during pregnancy in multiple sclerosis. Method: immunoSEQ multiplex PCR; TCRdb's copy keeps in-frame clones and lacks some. There are tens of thousands of clones in the sample; around 96% occur only once, and about 2.3% lies in the top ten. The table lists this clone with a count of one. CDR3 length: 13 amino acids. Germline V gene data show CDR1 as LNHDA and CDR2 as SQIVND (reference sequence). Trimming cost V 2 bases and J 4 bases, with 9 bases left between them. The chain couples TRBV19 to TRBJ2-7; D possibly corresponds to TRBD2 (5 bases). The specimen was CD8+ T cells from peripheral blood mononuclear cells, collected after pregnancy. This receptor was obtained from a female donor with multiple sclerosis, enrolled in a pregnancy study. The CDR3 region has the DNA TGTGCCAGTAGTATAAGAATAGCGTACGAGCAGTACTTC. Protein product: CASSIRIAYEQYF.